This T cell receptor beta chain comes out of a study of early T cells in non-severe SARS-CoV-2 infection. Unique molecular identifiers (one per individual cDNA molecule) were attached. TCRdb itself ran the 5' RACE reads through MiXCR, one entry per CDR3 protein. The data hold 75,000 to 100,000 distinct CDR3 sequences, with approximately 16% observed a single time. In this sample, this clonotype turned up once. The CDR3 extends over 14 amino acids. V was clipped by 8 bases and J by 6 bases, with 20 bases between them. Germline CDR1 is MDHEN and CDR2 is SYDVKM. Specimen: whole blood. J is TRBJ2-7 and V is TRBV28; D is unclear. This sequence originates from an adult who was a healthcare worker with PCR-confirmed SARS-CoV-2 infection or an uninfected control (not recorded which). For the CDR3, the DNA is TGTGCCAGCGACACCCCTGGACCTTTGCCCGAGCAGTACTTC. Translated: CASDTPGPLPEQYF. Looking up the rest from reference TRBV28 and TRBJ2-7 gives the full variable domain: DVKVTQSSRYLVKRTGEKVFLECVQDMDHENMFWYRQDPGLGLRLIYFSYDVKMKEKGDIPEGYSVSREKKERFSLILESASTNQTSMYLCASDTPGPLPEQYFGPGTRLTVT.